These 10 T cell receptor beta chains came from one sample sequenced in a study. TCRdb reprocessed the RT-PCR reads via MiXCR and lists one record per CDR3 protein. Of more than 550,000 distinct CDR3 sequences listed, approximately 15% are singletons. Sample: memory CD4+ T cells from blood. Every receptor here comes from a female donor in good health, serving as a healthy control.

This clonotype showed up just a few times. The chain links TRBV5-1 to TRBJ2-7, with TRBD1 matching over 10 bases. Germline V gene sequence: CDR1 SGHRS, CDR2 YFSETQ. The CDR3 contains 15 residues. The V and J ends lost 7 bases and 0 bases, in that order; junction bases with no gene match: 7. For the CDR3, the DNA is TGCGCCAGCGGACAGGGGGGGTTAAGCTCCTACGAGCAGTACTTC. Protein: CASGQGGLSSYEQYF.

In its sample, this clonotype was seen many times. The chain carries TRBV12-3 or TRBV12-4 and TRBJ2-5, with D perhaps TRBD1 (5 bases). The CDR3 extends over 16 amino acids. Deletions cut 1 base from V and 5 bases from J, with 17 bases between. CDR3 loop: CASSLGISGYWETQYF. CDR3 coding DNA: TGTGCCAGCAGTTTAGGCATATCAGGGTATTGGGAGACCCAGTACTTC.

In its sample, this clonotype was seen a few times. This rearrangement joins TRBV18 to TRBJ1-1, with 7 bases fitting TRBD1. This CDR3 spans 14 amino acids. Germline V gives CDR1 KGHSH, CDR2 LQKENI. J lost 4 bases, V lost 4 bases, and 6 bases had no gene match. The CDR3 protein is CASSLLTGTTEAFF. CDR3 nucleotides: TGTGCCAGCTCACTCCTGACAGGGACCACTGAAGCTTTCTTT. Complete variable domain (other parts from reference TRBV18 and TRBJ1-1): NAGVMQNPRHLVRRRGQEARLRCSPMKGHSHVYWYRQLPEEGLKFMVYLQKENIIDESGMPKERFSAEFPKEGPSILRIQQVVRGDSAAYFCASSLLTGTTEAFFGQGTRLTVV.

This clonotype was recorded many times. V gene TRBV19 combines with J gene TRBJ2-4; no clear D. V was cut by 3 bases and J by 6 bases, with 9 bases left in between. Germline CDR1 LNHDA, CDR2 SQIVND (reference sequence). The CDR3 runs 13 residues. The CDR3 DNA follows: TGTGCCAGTAGTATGGTCCGAGGAAACATTCAGTACTTC. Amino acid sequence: CASSMVRGNIQYF.

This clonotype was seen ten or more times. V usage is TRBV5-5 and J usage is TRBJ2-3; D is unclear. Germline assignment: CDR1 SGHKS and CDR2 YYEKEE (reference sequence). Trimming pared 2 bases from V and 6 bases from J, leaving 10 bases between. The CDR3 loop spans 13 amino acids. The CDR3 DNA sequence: TGTGCCAGCAGCTTAGATTTAGAGGATACGCAGTATTTT. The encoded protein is CASSLDLEDTQYF.

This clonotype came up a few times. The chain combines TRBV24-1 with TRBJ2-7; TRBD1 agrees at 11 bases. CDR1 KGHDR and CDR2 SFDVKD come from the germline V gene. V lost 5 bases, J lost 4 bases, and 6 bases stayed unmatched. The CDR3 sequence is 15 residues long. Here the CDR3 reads CATSVMGQGEYEQYF. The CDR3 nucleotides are TGTGCCACCAGTGTAATGGGACAGGGGGAATACGAGCAGTACTTC.

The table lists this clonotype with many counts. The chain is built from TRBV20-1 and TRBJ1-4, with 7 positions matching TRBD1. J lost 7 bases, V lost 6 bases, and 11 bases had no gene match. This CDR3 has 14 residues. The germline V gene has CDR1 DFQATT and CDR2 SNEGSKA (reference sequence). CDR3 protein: CSAPQGGGGEKLFF. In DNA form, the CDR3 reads TGCAGTGCCCCGCAGGGGGGAGGAGGTGAAAAACTGTTTTTT.

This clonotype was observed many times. The CDR3 spells CAISEDRASYEQYF. For the CDR3, the DNA is TGTGCCATCAGTGAGGACAGGGCATCCTACGAGCAGTACTTC. The chain carries TRBV10-3 and TRBJ2-7; 7 bases align to TRBD1. This CDR3 is built from 14 residues. Germline V CDR1 and CDR2: ENHRY, SYGVKD. The trim removed 2 bases at V and 1 base at J, leaving 2 bases unmatched.

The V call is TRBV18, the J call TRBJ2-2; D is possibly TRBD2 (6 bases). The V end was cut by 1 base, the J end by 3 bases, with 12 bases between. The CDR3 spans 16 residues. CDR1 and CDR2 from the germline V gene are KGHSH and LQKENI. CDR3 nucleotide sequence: TGTGCCAGCTCACCACGCCGGGGGAGCGACACCGGGGAGCTGTTTTTT. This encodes CASSPRRGSDTGELFF.

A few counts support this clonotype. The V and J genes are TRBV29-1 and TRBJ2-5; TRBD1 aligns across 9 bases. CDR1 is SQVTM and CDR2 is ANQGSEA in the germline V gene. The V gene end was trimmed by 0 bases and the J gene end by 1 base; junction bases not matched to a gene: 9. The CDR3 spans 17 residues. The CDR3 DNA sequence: TGCAGCGTTGAAGACCCGAACAGGGGGCGGATCCAAGAGACCCAGTACTTC. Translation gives CSVEDPNRGRIQETQYF.